These T cell receptor beta chains were read from a single sample in a study of control samples from healthy donors and cancer patients. Generated by immunoSEQ multiplex PCR, the TCRdb table keeps only in-frame clones and is missing some. Here the sample spans just under 100,000 clones, 80% to 95% being singletons. What was sequenced was blood. The receptor source for this set is a young man in good health. The CDR3 runs from the conserved cysteine through the conserved F or W. D genes are given only for firm matches. Where a row states a size, it is once, few, many or the class of an expanded clone; other rows omit it.

len | j_gene | v_gene | d_gene | abundance | CDR3aa | CDR3nt
11 | TRBJ1-2 | TRBV6-5 | NA | NA | CASLSDYGYTF | TGTGCCAGCCTAAGCGATTATGGCTACACCTTC
14 | TRBJ2-7 | TRBV6-6 | TRBD1 | NA | CASSYRDRSYEQYF | TGTGCCAGCAGTTACCGGGACAGGTCCTACGAGCAGTACTTC
14 | TRBJ1-4 | TRBV28 | NA | few | CASSSGPSREKLFF | TGTGCCAGCAGCTCCGGACCCTCGCGTGAAAAACTGTTTTTT
14 | TRBJ1-1 | TRBV19 | NA | few | CASRDTAHTPEAFF | TGTGCCAGTAGGGACACAGCCCATACTCCTGAAGCTTTCTTT
13 | TRBJ1-2 | TRBV5-1 | TRBD1 | NA | CASSLRDSDGYTF | TGCGCCAGCAGCCTTAGGGACAGCGATGGCTACACCTTC
13 | TRBJ1-1 | TRBV19 | NA | NA | CATADSMNTEAFF | TGTGCCACCGCGGACAGCATGAACACTGAAGCTTTCTTT
13 | TRBJ1-1 | TRBV30 | NA | NA | CAWMVSWGTEAFF | TGTGCCTGGATGGTGAGCTGGGGGACTGAAGCTTTCTTT
17 | TRBJ1-1 | TRBV9 | NA | once | CASSESPRGQPNTEAFF | TGTGCCAGCAGCGAATCTCCCCGTGGACAGCCGAACACTGAAGCTTTCTTT
14 | TRBJ1-6 | TRBV19 | NA | NA | CASNFGNSNSPLHF | TGTGCCAGTAATTTCGGCAACAGTAATTCACCCCTCCACTTT
14 | TRBJ1-1 | TRBV4-3 | NA | once | CASSPGTGNTEAFF | TGCGCCAGCAGCCCGGGGACGGGTAACACTGAAGCTTTCTTT
16 | TRBJ1-3 | TRBV7-9 | NA | NA | CASSSGRPISGNTIYF | TGTGCCAGCAGCTCGGGACGGCCGATCTCTGGAAACACCATATATTTT
15 | TRBJ2-2 | TRBV5-1 | TRBD1 | NA | CASSRDRANTGELFF | TGCGCCAGCAGCCGGGACAGGGCGAACACCGGGGAGCTGTTTTTT